This note documents a single T cell receptor beta chain sequence. Mismatch with germline at one junction end may stem from a read error. The data stem from a study of T cell responses to AZD1222 COVID-19 vaccine. The CDR3 is 15 amino acids. From germline, CDR1 is SSHAT and CDR2 FNYEAQ (reference sequence). The repertoire was sequenced with immunoSEQ multiplex PCR; TCRdb's copy has only in-frame clones and lacks some. The table has over 110,000 clones, about 93% seen once. The sample consisted of peripheral blood, taken on day 0 of AZD1222 vaccination. This sequence was found in an adult in good health. The V gene is TRBV7-7, the J gene TRBJ2-1; 9 bases are a match to TRBD2. CDR3 nucleotides: TGTGCTAGCAGCTTAAGGAGCGGGGGGCACAATGAGCAGTTCTTC. It codes for CASSLRSGGHNEQFF. The complete variable domain, with remaining parts taken from reference TRBV7-7 and TRBJ2-1, reads GAGVSQSPRYKVTKRGQDVTLRCDPISSHATLYWYQQALGQGPEFLTYFNYEAQPDKSGLPSDRFSAERPEGSISTLTIQRTEQRDSAMYRCASSLRSGGHNEQFFGPGTRLTVL.